The 21 T cell receptor beta chains below all came from one sample that was sequenced in a study of T cell repertoires in aging, cancer and after chemotherapy. Amplification of TCR beta used genomic DNA extracted from peripheral blood. TRB rearrangements spanning V, D and J were amplified using mixed TRB-A/B primers. TCRdb itself ran the multiplex PCR reads through MiXCR, one entry per CDR3 protein. Of about 13,000 distinct CDR3 sequences listed, 25% to 30% are singletons. Material for sequencing was blood. These receptors originate from a human donor with a blood cancer.

This clonotype was counted a few times. The CDR3 region is CASSLSGGLSGYTF. The CDR3, as DNA: TGTGCCAGCAGCTTGTCTGGCGGCCTTAGTGGCTACACCTTC. The chain couples TRBV5-4 to TRBJ1-2, with D unresolved. Germline-derived CDR1 and CDR2 are SGHNT and YYREEE (reference sequence). V was cut by 1 base and J by 7 bases, with 14 bases left in between. The CDR3 extends over 14 amino acids.

In this sample, this clonotype turned up many times. This sequence joins TRBV6-5 and TRBJ1-6; the match to TRBD1 covers 7 bases. This CDR3 is 15 amino acids long. The J segment lost 6 bases and the V segment lost 6 bases, leaving 8 bases of the junction unmatched. CDR1 is MNHEY and CDR2 is SVGAGI in the germline V gene. The DNA of the CDR3 is TGTGCCAGCAGGGGGAAGGGGGCCGGTAATTCACCCCTCCACTTT. Translation gives CASRGKGAGNSPLHF.

This clonotype is medium-sized (0.01 to 0.1%) by share. The chain couples TRBV11-1 to TRBJ2-5; TRBD2 agrees at 12 bases. This CDR3 contains 17 residues. CDR1 and CDR2 from the germline V gene are SGHAT and FQDESV (reference sequence). V shed 5 bases and J 5 bases; nucleotides not matched to a gene: 12. The CDR3 loop reads CASSPLRTSGIGETQYF. The CDR3 DNA reads as TGTGCCAGCAGCCCACTCCGGACTAGCGGGATTGGGGAGACCCAGTACTTC.

By sample share, this clonotype is medium-sized. V and J are TRBV27 and TRBJ2-1; D unresolved. Germline assignment: CDR1 MNHEY and CDR2 SMNVEV (reference sequence). V lost 2 bases to trimming and J lost 10 bases, with 9 bases between them. The CDR3 consists of 12 residues. The DNA for the CDR3 is TGTGCCAGCAGTTTAGCTGGGGTCGAGCAGTTCTTC. It encodes CASSLAGVEQFF.

Judged by abundance, this clonotype is medium-sized. V gene TRBV19 combines with J gene TRBJ2-1; 10 bases match TRBD2. The CDR3 consists of 18 residues. Germline CDR1 LNHDA, CDR2 SQIVND (reference sequence). The trim removed 5 bases at V and 5 bases at J, leaving 15 bases unmatched. The CDR3: CASSSHGTSDNKNNEQFF. The DNA of the CDR3 is TGTGCCAGTAGTTCCCACGGGACTAGCGACAATAAAAACAATGAGCAGTTCTTC.

This clonotype showed up just a few times. The chain is built from TRBV10-2 and TRBJ2-5, with D tentatively TRBD1 or TRBD2 (5 bases each). The ends were cut back, 6 bases at V and 1 base at J, with 12 bases in the middle. The CDR3 extends over 14 amino acids. Looked up from germline, CDR1 is WSHSY and CDR2 is SAAADI. CDR3 region: CASSRGVLQETQYF. DNA of the CDR3: TGCGCCAGCAGCCGGGGCGTTCTCCAAGAGACCCAGTACTTC.

By frequency in the sample, this clonotype is medium-sized (0.01 to 0.1%). This chain uses TRBV6-1 with TRBJ2-2; TRBD1 matches at 7 bases. Trimming removed 7 bases from V and 0 bases from J; junction bases left unmatched: 5. CDR1 and CDR2 from the germline V gene are MNHNS and SASEGT. This CDR3 has 15 residues. CDR3 sequence: CASTRQGTNTGELFF. The CDR3 nucleotides read TGTGCCAGCACGCGACAGGGAACGAACACCGGGGAGCTGTTTTTT.

This clonotype counts as medium-sized. This rearrangement joins TRBV27 to TRBJ2-1, with 9 bases identical to TRBD1. CDR3 length: 18 residues. Germline V gives CDR1 MNHEY, CDR2 SMNVEV (reference sequence). Unmatched junction bases numbered 11, after V lost 2 bases and J lost 3 bases. The CDR3, as DNA: TGTGCCAGCAGTTTAATCTTGACGGACAGGGGAATCTACAATGAGCAGTTCTTC. Encoded protein: CASSLILTDRGIYNEQFF.

This clonotype was counted only a few times. The V gene is TRBV30, the J gene TRBJ2-3; D call uncertain. Trimming left V 0 bases short and J 0 bases short, with 7 bases between. The CDR3 extends over 14 amino acids. The germline gives CDR1 GTSNPN, CDR2 SVGIG (reference sequence). The CDR3 nucleotides are TGTGCCTGGAGTGTAGCCACCAGCACAGATACGCAGTATTTT. Amino acid sequence: CAWSVATSTDTQYF.

The table lists this clonotype with a few counts. The V gene is TRBV5-6, the J gene TRBJ1-1; possible D gene TRBD1, 5 bases. The V gene lost 1 base and the J gene lost 0 bases, with 10 bases spanning the gap. The CDR3 is 15 residues long. Germline CDR1 is SGHDT and CDR2 is YYEEEE. CDR3 sequence reads: CASSLRGRLNTEAFF. CDR3 DNA sequence: TGTGCCAGCAGCTTGCGGGGACGGTTGAACACTGAAGCTTTCTTT.

By frequency in the sample, this clonotype is medium-sized. The chain links TRBV6-5 to TRBJ2-3; D is possibly TRBD2 (5 bases). The CDR3 consists of 14 residues. Germline lookup yields CDR1 MNHEY and CDR2 SVGAGI. V gave up 2 bases and J gave up 6 bases, with 12 bases separating them. This chain's CDR3 is CASSYVSEADTQYF. CDR3 sequence (DNA): TGTGCCAGCAGTTACGTTTCGGAGGCCGATACGCAGTATTTT.

The genes are TRBV24-1 and TRBJ2-7, with D perhaps TRBD2 (7 bases). This CDR3 comprises 14 residues. Germline CDR1 and CDR2: KGHDR and SFDVKD. V dropped 4 bases and J dropped 4 bases, with 13 bases sitting between them. The CDR3 bases are TGTGCCACCAGTGACCTAAGGGGGGGGTACGAGCAGTACTTC. This encodes CATSDLRGGYEQYF.

This clonotype showed up just once. The J gene is TRBJ2-3, the V gene TRBV20-1; 7 positions match TRBD2. There are 14 residues in the CDR3. Germline values: CDR1 DFQATT, CDR2 SNEGSKA (reference sequence). The V segment lost 3 bases and the J segment 1 base; nucleotides outside the gene matches: 4. Here the CDR3 DNA reads TGCAGTGCTAGTACGGCGGGGGGCACAGATACGCAGTATTTT. The encoded protein is CSASTAGGTDTQYF.

By share, this clonotype counts as medium-sized. The rearrangement joins TRBV6-6 to TRBJ1-3; 9 bases line up with TRBD1. CDR1 MNHNY and CDR2 SVGAGI come from the germline V gene (reference sequence). V gave up 6 bases and J gave up 3 bases; unmatched junction bases: 6. The CDR3 is made up of 15 amino acids. DNA for the CDR3: TGTGCCAGCAGCTTAACAGGGGGCGGTGGAAACACCATATATTTT. Translated: CASSLTGGGGNTIYF.

This clonotype was detected ten times or more. V usage is TRBV12-3 or TRBV12-4 and J usage is TRBJ2-6; D gene unclear. The CDR3 contains 17 residues. The V gene lost 5 bases and the J gene lost 0 bases, with 14 bases spanning the gap. The CDR3 region is CASSPSRGVSGANVLTF. DNA for the CDR3: TGTGCCAGCAGTCCCTCGCGAGGAGTCTCTGGGGCCAACGTCCTGACTTTC.

V is TRBV7-9 and J is TRBJ2-7, with TRBD2 matching 15 bases. Germline CDR1 and CDR2: SEHNR and FQNEAQ (reference sequence). The CDR3 covers 18 residues. J was trimmed by 2 bases and V by 1 base; bases with no gene match: 6. The CDR3 loop reads CASSLGGLAGGPPYEQYF. DNA of the CDR3: TGTGCCAGCAGCTTAGGGGGACTAGCGGGGGGACCACCCTACGAGCAGTACTTC.

This clonotype was seen ten or more times. The gene calls are TRBV13 and TRBJ2-7, with D tentatively TRBD2 (7 bases). Per the germline V gene, CDR1 is PRHDT and CDR2 is FYEKMQ (reference sequence). The length of the CDR3 is 17 residues. Trimming left V 5 bases short and J 0 bases short, with 20 bases between. CDR3 bases: TGTGCCAGCAGCAGGGGGGGAGGGCAGGGCCCCTCCTACGAGCAGTACGTC. As protein: CASSRGGGQGPSYEQYV.

This chain connects TRBV7-9 to TRBJ1-2, with D possibly being TRBD1 (5 bases). The ends were cut back, 4 bases at V and 6 bases at J, with 15 bases in the middle. Germline-derived CDR1 and CDR2 are SEHNR and FQNEAQ (reference sequence). The CDR3 contains 14 residues. As DNA, the CDR3 is TGTGCCAGCAGCTCTCAGGGAGTCGCGGATGGCTACACCTTC. This translates into CASSSQGVADGYTF.

This clonotype is labeled as medium-sized (0.01 to 0.1%). The chain is built from TRBV19 and TRBJ2-7, with 9 bases lining up with TRBD2. Germline V CDR1 and CDR2: LNHDA, SQIVND (reference sequence). The CDR3 has 14 residues. Trimming cost V 7 bases and J 4 bases; bases outside gene matches: 8. The CDR3 nucleotides are TGTGCCAGTACACCTAGCGGGGAAAATTACGAGCAGTACTTC. Translation: CASTPSGENYEQYF.

V and J are TRBV5-4 and TRBJ2-3; no clear D gene. Trimming removed 4 bases from V and 1 base from J, with 10 bases in between. Germline CDR1 is SGHNT and CDR2 is YYREEE (reference sequence). CDR3 length equals 14 residues. The DNA for the CDR3 is TGTGCCAGCAGCCAGGTGGATCGCACAGATACGCAGTATTTT. Translated: CASSQVDRTDTQYF.

By share of the sample, this clonotype is medium-sized (0.01 to 0.1%). The V call is TRBV29-1, the J call TRBJ2-1; D gene unclear. This CDR3 has 16 amino acids. V was cut by 5 bases and J by 6 bases, with 23 bases left in between. CDR1 SQVTM and CDR2 ANQGSEA come from the germline V gene. The CDR3 DNA follows: TGCAGCGTTCCCCCTCCCACGCGTCTCACGTCCAATGAGCAGTTCTTC. Amino acids: CSVPPPTRLTSNEQFF.